This T cell receptor beta chain is drawn from a study of blood T cell repertoires in COVID-19. The CDR3 spans 14 residues. Germline lookup yields CDR1 KGHSH and CDR2 LQKENI. The trim removed 4 bases at V and 9 bases at J, leaving 11 bases unmatched. Clones were sequenced by immunoSEQ multiplex PCR, and TCRdb holds only the in-frame ones, with some missing. In the table there are some 300,000 clones, around nine tenths of which are singletons. This TCR was sampled from a woman in her thirties or forties who had recovered from COVID-19. The chain uses TRBV18 and TRBJ2-5, with 7 bases matching TRBD2. Sequencing was performed on PBMCs or T cells enriched from blood (not recorded which). The CDR3 spells CASSLERDVGAQYF. For the CDR3, the DNA is TGTGCCAGCTCACTCGAGCGGGACGTCGGGGCCCAGTACTTC.